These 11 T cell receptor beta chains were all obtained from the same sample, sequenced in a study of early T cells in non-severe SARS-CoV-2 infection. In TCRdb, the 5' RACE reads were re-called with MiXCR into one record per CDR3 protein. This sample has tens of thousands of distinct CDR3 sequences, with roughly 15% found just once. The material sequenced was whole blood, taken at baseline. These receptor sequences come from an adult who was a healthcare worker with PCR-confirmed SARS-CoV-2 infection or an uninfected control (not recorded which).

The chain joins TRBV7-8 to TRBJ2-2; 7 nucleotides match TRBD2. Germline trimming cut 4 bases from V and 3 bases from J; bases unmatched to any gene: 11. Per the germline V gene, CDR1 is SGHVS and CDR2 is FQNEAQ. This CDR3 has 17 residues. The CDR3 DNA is TGTGCCAGCAGCTCCGGCGGGGGACTTTTATACACCGGGGAGCTGTTTTTT. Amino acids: CASSSGGGLLYTGELFF.

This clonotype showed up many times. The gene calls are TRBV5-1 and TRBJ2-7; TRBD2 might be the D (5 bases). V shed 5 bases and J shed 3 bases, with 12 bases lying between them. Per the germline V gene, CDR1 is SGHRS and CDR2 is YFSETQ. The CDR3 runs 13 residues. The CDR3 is CASRRAEYYEQYF. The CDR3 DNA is TGCGCCAGCAGGAGGGCTGAATACTACGAGCAGTACTTC. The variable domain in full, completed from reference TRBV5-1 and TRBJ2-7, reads KAGVTQTPRYLIKTRGQQVTLSCSPISGHRSVSWYQQTPGQGLQFLFEYFSETQRNKGNFPGRFSGRQFSNSRSEMNVSTLELGDSALYLCASRRAEYYEQYFGPGTRLTVT.

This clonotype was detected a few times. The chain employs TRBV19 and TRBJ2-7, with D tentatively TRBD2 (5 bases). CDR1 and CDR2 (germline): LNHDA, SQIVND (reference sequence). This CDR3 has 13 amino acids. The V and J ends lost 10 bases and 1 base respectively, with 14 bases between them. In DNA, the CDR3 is TGTGCCACCGGACTCGCCGGGTCCTACGAGCAGTACTTC. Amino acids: CATGLAGSYEQYF.

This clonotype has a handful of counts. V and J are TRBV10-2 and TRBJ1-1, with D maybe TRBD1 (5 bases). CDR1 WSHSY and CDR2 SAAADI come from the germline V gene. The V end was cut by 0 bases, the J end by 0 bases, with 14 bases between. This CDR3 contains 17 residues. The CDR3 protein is CASSESMGVGMNTEAFF. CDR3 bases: TGCGCCAGCAGTGAGTCGATGGGGGTAGGGATGAACACTGAAGCTTTCTTT.

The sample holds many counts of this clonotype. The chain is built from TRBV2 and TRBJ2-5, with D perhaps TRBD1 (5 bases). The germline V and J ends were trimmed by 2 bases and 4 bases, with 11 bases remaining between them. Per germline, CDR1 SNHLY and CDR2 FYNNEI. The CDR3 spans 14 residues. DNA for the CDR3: TGTGCCAGCAGTGAATTTTTAAGGGGAGAGACCCAGTACTTC. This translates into CASSEFLRGETQYF.

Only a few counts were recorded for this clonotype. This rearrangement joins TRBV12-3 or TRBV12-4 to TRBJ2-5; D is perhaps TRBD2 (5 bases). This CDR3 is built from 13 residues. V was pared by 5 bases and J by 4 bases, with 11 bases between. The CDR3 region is CASSTQGGETQYF. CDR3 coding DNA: TGTGCCAGCAGTACCCAAGGAGGAGAGACCCAGTACTTC.

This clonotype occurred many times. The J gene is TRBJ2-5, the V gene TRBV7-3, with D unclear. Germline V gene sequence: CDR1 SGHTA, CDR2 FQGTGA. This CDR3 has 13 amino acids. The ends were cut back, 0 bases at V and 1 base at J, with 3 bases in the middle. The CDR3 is CASSLTLQETQYF. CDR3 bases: TGTGCCAGCAGCTTAACTCTCCAAGAGACCCAGTACTTC. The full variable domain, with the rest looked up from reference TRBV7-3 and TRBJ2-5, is GAGVSQTPSNKVTEKGKYVELRCDPISGHTALYWYRQSLGQGPEFLIYFQGTGAADDSGLPNDRFFAVRPEGSVSTLKIQRTERGDSAVYLCASSLTLQETQYFGPGTRLLVL.

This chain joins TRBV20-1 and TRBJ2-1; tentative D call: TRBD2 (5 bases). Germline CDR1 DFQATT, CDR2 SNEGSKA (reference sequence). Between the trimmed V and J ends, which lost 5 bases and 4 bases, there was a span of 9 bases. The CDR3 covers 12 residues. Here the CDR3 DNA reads TGCAGTGCTTTGACTACTTACAATGAGCAGTTCTTC. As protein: CSALTTYNEQFF.

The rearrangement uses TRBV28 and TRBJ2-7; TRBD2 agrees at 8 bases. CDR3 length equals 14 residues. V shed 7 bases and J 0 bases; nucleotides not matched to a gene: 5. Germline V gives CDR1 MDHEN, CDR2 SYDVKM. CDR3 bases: TGTGCCAGCACCGTGACTAGCGCCTCCTACGAGCAGTACTTC. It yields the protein CASTVTSASYEQYF.

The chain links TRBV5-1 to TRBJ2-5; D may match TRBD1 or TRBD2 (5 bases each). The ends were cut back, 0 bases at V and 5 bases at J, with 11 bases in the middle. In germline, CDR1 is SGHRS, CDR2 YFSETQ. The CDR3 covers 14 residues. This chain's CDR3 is CASSLVPGRETQYF. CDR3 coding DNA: TGCGCCAGCAGCTTGGTACCGGGACGGGAGACCCAGTACTTC.

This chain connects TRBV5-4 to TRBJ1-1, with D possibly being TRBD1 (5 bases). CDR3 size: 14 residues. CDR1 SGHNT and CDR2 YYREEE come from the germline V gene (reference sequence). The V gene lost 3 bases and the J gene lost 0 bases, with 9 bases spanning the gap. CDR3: CASSWGGLNTEAFF. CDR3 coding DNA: TGTGCCAGCAGCTGGGGGGGTCTGAACACTGAAGCTTTCTTT.